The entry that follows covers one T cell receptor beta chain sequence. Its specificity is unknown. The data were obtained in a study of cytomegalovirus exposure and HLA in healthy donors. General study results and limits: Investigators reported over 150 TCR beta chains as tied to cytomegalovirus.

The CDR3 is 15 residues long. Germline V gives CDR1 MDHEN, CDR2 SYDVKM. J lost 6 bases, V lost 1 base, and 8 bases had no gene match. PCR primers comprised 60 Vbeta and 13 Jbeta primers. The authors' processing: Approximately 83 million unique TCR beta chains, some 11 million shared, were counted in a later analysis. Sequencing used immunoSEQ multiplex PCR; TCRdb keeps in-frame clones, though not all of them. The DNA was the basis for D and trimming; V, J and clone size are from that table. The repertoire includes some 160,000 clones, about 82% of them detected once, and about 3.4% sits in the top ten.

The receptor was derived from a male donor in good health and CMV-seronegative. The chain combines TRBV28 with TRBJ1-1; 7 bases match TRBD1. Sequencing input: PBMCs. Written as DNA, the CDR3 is TGTGCCAGCAGTTTATTAAGGGGGCCCGTCGCTGAAGCTTTCTTT. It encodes CASSLLRGPVAEAFF.